This entry lists 2 T cell receptor beta chains sequenced from one sample in a study of lymphopenia after photon versus proton radiotherapy. Assay: immunoSEQ multiplex PCR; the TCRdb copy retains only in-frame clones and omits some. The sample has 150,000 to 200,000 clones, approximately 90% seen once; the top ten hold around 4.7%. Sequenced material: peripheral blood, taken from a patient treated with photon-based radiotherapy. Receptors originate from a man aged 45-65 years with gastric cancer.

This chain links TRBV28 with TRBJ2-7; D is possibly TRBD2 (5 bases). This CDR3 region has 13 residues. The V gene's germline CDR1 is MDHEN and CDR2 SYDVKM. Trimming took 3 bases from V and 0 from J, leaving 6 bases between them. CDR3 bases: TGTGCCAGCAGTTTGACTAACTCCTACGAGCAGTACTTC. It translates to CASSLTNSYEQYF.

This clone has a handful of counts. The rearrangement links TRBV18 to TRBJ2-7; no definite D call. V gave up 3 bases and J gave up 5 bases, with 11 bases separating them. CDR1 KGHSH and CDR2 LQKENI come from the germline V gene. The length of the CDR3 is 13 residues. CDR3 amino acids: CASSPQHNDEQYF. In DNA, the CDR3 is TGTGCCAGCTCACCCCAACATAACGACGAGCAGTACTTC.